The entry below gives a single TCR beta chain sequence along with its context. These data come from a study of cytomegalovirus exposure and HLA in healthy donors. The PCR was carried out with 60 Vbeta primers and 13 Jbeta primers. The protocol was immunoSEQ multiplex PCR, while the TCRdb copy is restricted to in-frame clones and leaves out a portion. Here the sample spans about 110,000 clones, more than 70% being singletons. The CDR3 is 14 amino acids. V was clipped by 5 bases and J by 7 bases, with 15 bases between them. Germline CDR1 is LNHDA and CDR2 is SQIVND (reference sequence). The sample taken for sequencing was PBMCs. V is TRBV19 and J is TRBJ2-1; tentative D call: TRBD2 (6 bases). This receptor was identified in a woman between 55 and 75 years old in good health and CMV-seropositive. CDR3 residues: CASSPRGGINEQFF. The CDR3 DNA is TGTGCCAGTAGTCCCCGGGGCGGGATTAATGAGCAGTTCTTC.